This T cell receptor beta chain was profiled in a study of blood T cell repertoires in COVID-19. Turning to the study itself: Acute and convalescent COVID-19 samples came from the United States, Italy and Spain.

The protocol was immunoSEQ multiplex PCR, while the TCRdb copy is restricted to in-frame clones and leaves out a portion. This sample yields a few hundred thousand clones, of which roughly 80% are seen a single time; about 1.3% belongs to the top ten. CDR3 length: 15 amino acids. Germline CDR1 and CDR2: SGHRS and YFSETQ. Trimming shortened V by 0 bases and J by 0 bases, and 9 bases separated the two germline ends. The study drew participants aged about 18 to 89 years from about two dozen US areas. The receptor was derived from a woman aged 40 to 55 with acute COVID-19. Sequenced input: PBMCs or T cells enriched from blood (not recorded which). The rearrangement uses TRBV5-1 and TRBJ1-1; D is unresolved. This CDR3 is CASSLGPAMNTEAFF. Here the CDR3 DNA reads TGCGCCAGCAGCTTGGGGCCAGCGATGAACACTGAAGCTTTCTTT.